This TCR beta chain derives from a study of patients and donors after allogeneic stem cell transplantation. This clonotype was counted between two and nine times. TCRdb fed the RT-PCR reads into MiXCR, producing one record per CDR3 protein. The table has roughly 880,000 distinct CDR3 sequences, more than 15% seen once. The CDR3 has 15 residues. CDR1 DFQATT and CDR2 SNEGSKA come from the germline V gene (reference sequence). J lost 5 bases, V lost 6 bases, and 12 bases had no gene match. The sequence came from a human donor who was either an allogeneic HSCT recipient or a stem cell or donor lymphocyte infusion donor (not recorded which). It is not recorded whose cells these are; they may come from a transplant donor. The V gene is TRBV20-1, the J gene TRBJ2-7; 11 bases are shared with TRBD2. Sample: blood, either unsorted or a sorted T cell fraction (not recorded which). This CDR3 is CSALRLAGWRNEQYF. The CDR3, as DNA: TGCAGTGCCCTAAGACTAGCGGGATGGCGTAACGAGCAGTACTTC.